These T cell receptor beta chains were read from a single sample in a study of control samples from healthy donors and cancer patients. Produced via immunoSEQ multiplex PCR; TCRdb's table is partial and in-frame only. In the table there are just over 9,000 clones, roughly 90% of which are singletons. Sequences were obtained from PBMCs. These receptor sequences come from a man aged 55 to 70 with colorectal cancer. CDR3s include the opening cysteine and the closing phenylalanine or tryptophan. The order of the fields is V gene, D gene, clone size, J gene, CDR3 DNA, CDR3 protein. A D gene is named only where the DNA matches it firmly. Where a row states a size, it is once, few, many or the class of an expanded clone; other rows omit it.

TRBV24-1	TRBD1	-	TRBJ1-3	TGTGCCACCAGTGACCGGGACAGGGGCCCTGGAAACACCATATATTTT	CATSDRDRGPGNTIYF
TRBV18	-	-	TRBJ2-2	TGTGCCAGCTCACCAAACAGGGACGGCGGGGAGCTGTTTTTT	CASSPNRDGGELFF
TRBV9	-	-	TRBJ1-2	TGTGCCAGCAGCCTCACAGGGTATTTCTATGGCTACACCTTC	CASSLTGYFYGYTF
TRBV7-2	TRBD1	-	TRBJ2-2	TGTGCCAGCAGCTTGAATCCCGGGACAGGGTCTACCGGGGAGCTGTTTTTT	CASSLNPGTGSTGELFF
TRBV7-9	-	-	TRBJ2-7	TGTGCCAGCAGCCTGACAGCAGGCTACGAGCAGTACTTC	CASSLTAGYEQYF
TRBV4-2	-	-	TRBJ2-1	TGTGCCAGCAGTAGGACAGCCGGCTCGAATGAGCAGTTCTTC	CASSRTAGSNEQFF
TRBV5-5	-	-	TRBJ1-2	TGTGCCAGCAGCCAGGCTCTTGACTATGGCTACACCTTC	CASSQALDYGYTF
TRBV9	TRBD2	-	TRBJ2-1	TGTGCCAGCAGCCCATCTAGCGGAGCTTACAATGAGCAGTTCTTC	CASSPSSGAYNEQFF
TRBV9	-	once	TRBJ2-5	TGTGCCAGCAGCGTAGAACCGGGAGCGCGGACCCAGTACTTC	CASSVEPGARTQYF
TRBV19	TRBD1	few	TRBJ2-6	TGTGCCAGTTCGAATCGGACAGGGGGGGCTCGGGCCAACGTCCTGACTTTC	CASSNRTGGARANVLTF
TRBV5-1	-	-	TRBJ2-2	TGCGCCAGCAGCCTGGTGCATCCGGGCACCGGGGAGCTGTTTTTT	CASSLVHPGTGELFF